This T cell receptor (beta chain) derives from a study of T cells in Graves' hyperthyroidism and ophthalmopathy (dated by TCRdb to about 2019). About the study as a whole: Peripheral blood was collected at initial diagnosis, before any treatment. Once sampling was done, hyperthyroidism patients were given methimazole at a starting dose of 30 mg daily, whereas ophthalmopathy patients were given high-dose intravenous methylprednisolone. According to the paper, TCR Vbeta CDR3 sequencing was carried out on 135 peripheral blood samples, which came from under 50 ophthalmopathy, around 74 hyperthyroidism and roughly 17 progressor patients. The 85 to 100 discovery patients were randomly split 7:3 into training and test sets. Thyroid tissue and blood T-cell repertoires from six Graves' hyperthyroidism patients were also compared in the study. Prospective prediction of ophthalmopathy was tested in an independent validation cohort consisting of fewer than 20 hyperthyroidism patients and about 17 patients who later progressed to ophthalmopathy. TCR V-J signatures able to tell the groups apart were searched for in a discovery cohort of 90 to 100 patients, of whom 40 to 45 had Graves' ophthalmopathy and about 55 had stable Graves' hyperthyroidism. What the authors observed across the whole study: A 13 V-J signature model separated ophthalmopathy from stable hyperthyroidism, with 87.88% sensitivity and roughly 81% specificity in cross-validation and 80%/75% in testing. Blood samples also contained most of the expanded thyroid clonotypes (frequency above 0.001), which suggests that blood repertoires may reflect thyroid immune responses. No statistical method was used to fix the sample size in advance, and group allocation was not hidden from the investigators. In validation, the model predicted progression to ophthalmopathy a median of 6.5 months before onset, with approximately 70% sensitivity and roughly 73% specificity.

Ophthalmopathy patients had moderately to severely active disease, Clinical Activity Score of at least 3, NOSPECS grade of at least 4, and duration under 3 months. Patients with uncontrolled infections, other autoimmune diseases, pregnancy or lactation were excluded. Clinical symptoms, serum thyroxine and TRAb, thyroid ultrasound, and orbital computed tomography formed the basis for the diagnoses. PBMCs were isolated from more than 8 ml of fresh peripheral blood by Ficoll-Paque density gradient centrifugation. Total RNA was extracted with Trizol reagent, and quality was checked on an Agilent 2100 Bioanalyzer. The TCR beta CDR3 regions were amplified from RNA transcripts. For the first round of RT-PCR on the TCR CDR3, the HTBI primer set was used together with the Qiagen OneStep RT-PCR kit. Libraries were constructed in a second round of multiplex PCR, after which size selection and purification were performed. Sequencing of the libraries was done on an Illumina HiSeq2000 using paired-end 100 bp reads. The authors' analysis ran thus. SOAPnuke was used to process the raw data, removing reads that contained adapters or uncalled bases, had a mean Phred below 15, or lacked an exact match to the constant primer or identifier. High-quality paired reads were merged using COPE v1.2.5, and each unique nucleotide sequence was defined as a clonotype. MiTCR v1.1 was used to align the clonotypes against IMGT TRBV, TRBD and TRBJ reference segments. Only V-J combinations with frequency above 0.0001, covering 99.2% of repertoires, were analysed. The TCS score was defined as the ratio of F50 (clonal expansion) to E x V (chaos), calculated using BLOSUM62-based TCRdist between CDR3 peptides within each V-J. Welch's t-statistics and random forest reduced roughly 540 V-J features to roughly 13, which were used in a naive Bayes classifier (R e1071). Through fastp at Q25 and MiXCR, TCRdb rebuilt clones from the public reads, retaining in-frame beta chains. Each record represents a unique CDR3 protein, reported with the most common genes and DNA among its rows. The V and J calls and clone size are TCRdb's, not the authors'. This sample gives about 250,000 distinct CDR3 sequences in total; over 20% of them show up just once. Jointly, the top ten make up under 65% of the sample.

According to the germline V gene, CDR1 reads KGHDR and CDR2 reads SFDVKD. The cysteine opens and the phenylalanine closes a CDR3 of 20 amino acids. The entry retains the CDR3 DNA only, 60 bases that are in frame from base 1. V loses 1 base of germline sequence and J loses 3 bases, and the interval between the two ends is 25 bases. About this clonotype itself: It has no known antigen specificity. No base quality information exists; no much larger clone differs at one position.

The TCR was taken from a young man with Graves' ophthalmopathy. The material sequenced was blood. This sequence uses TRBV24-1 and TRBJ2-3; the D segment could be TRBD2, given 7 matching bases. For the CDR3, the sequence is CATSDLTGARRERGTDTQYF. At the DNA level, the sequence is TGTGCCACCAGTGATTTAACGGGGGCGAGGCGGGAGAGGGGGACAGATACGCAGTATTTT.